This T cell receptor (beta chain) comes out of a study of T cells in Graves' hyperthyroidism and ophthalmopathy. Study-level findings and limits: A model of 13 V-J features distinguished ophthalmopathy from stable hyperthyroidism. Blood samples included most of the expanded thyroid clonotypes exceeding 0.001.

Authors of the study amplified TCR beta CDR3 regions from RNA transcripts. First-round RT-PCR of the TCR CDR3 relied on the HTBI primer set. TCRdb re-derived calls from the multiplex PCR reads in MiXCR, one entry per CDR3 protein. The sample has 600,000 to 900,000 distinct CDR3 sequences, about 16% seen once. Diagnoses were established using clinical symptoms, serum thyroxine and TRAb, thyroid ultrasound and orbital computed tomography. This clonotype was counted at least ten times. The antigen remains unidentified. The V gene end was trimmed by 6 bases and the J gene end by 0 bases; junction bases not matched to a gene: 8. CDR1 is DFQATT and CDR2 is SNEGSKA in the germline V gene (reference sequence). CDR3 length: 14 residues.

Sequenced input: blood. This sequence was found in a man between 18 and 29 years old with Graves' hyperthyroidism. The chain employs TRBV20-1 and TRBJ2-7; the match to TRBD2 covers 7 bases. The CDR3 coding sequence is TGCAGTGCCGAACTAGCGTCCAGCTCCTACGAGCAGTACTTC. It specifies CSAELASSSYEQYF.